These 32 T cell receptor beta chains came from one sample sequenced in a study of blood T cell repertoires in COVID-19. Sequencing used immunoSEQ multiplex PCR; TCRdb keeps in-frame clones, though not all of them. The sample consists of around 100,000 clones, approximately 90% of them appearing once. The material sequenced was peripheral blood. These receptors were taken from a woman between 45 and 60 years old with COVID-19, enrolled during active disease.

The V gene is TRBV7-2, the J gene TRBJ2-7; maybe TRBD2 (5 bases). V was clipped by 1 base and J by 4 bases, with 14 bases between them. The CDR3 totals 15 residues. Per the germline V gene, CDR1 is SGHTA and CDR2 is FQGNSA. The CDR3, as DNA: TGTGCCAGCAGCTTAGGAGGATTAACGGGGTACGAGCAGTACTTC. Translating gives CASSLGGLTGYEQYF.

The sample holds one count of this clone. The genes are TRBV12-3 or TRBV12-4 and TRBJ2-2; perhaps TRBD1 as D (6 bases). V was pared by 5 bases and J by 8 bases, with 9 bases between. This CDR3 contains 12 residues. CDR3 protein: CASSTGLGELFF. CDR3 sequence (DNA): TGTGCCAGCAGTACAGGGTTGGGGGAGCTGTTTTTT.

The J gene is TRBJ2-3, the V gene TRBV7-8; D may be TRBD1 (5 bases). Trimming cost V 5 bases and J 2 bases, with 17 bases left between them. Looked up from germline, CDR1 is SGHVS and CDR2 is FQNEAQ. The CDR3 runs 16 residues. The chain's CDR3 is CASSPRVGGATDTQYF. Here the CDR3 DNA reads TGTGCCAGCAGCCCCCGCGTAGGTGGGGCCACAGATACGCAGTATTTT.

This clone was seen only a few times. This chain uses TRBV19 with TRBJ1-4; 8 nucleotides align to TRBD1. The germline CDR1 and CDR2 sequences are LNHDA and SQIVND (reference sequence). The CDR3 consists of 16 residues. V trimming: 10 bases; J trimming: 2 bases; junction bases outside the gene matches: 12. CDR3 DNA sequence: TGTGCCACTAAAAGACAGGGGAGAACCACTAATGAAAAACTGTTTTTT. This sequence encodes CATKRQGRTTNEKLFF.

This rearrangement joins TRBV5-6 to TRBJ1-4; D might be TRBD1 (6 bases). Germline CDR1 SGHDT, CDR2 YYEEEE. The CDR3 sequence is 14 residues long. V lost 7 bases to trimming and J lost 2 bases, with 12 bases between them. This CDR3 is CASQEQGTNEKLFF. The CDR3 nucleotides are TGTGCCAGCCAAGAACAGGGCACTAATGAAAAACTGTTTTTT.

This clone was picked up a small number of times. The V call is TRBV28, the J call TRBJ1-2, with D perhaps TRBD1 (5 bases). Per the germline V gene, CDR1 is MDHEN and CDR2 is SYDVKM. The CDR3 covers 16 residues. V shed 5 bases and J shed 4 bases, with 20 bases lying between them. The CDR3 DNA sequence: TGTGCCAGCAGTCCCTCTGGGGGGGGAAGGAGCTATGGCTACACCTTC. Translated: CASSPSGGGRSYGYTF.

DNA of the CDR3: TGTGCCAGCAGTTACTCGAGGGACAGCTACGAGCAGTACTTC. This encodes CASSYSRDSYEQYF. This chain joins TRBV6-6 and TRBJ2-7; the match to TRBD1 covers 7 bases. CDR3 length equals 14 residues. Trimming cost V 0 bases and J 3 bases; bases outside gene matches: 2. The V gene's germline CDR1 is MNHNY and CDR2 SVGAGI (reference sequence).

The genes are TRBV9 and TRBJ2-3; 7 nucleotides align to TRBD1. This CDR3 spans 15 amino acids. Trimming at V came to 4 bases and at J to 0 bases, leaving 5 bases not matched to a gene. CDR1 is SGDLS and CDR2 is YYNGEE in the germline V gene. The CDR3 is CASSSLTGSTDTQYF. In nucleotides, the CDR3 is TGTGCCAGCAGCTCCCTGACAGGGAGCACAGATACGCAGTATTTT.

This clone was counted a single time. This chain uses TRBV6-5 with TRBJ1-2; TRBD1 might be the D (5 bases). With 10 bases removed from V and 2 bases from J, the gap between germline ends came to 11 bases. The CDR3 has 12 amino acids. Germline V CDR1 and CDR2: MNHEY, SVGAGI. The CDR3 loop reads CATGGVNYGYTF. The DNA of the CDR3 is TGTGCCACCGGGGGGGTAAACTATGGCTACACCTTC.

V is TRBV11-1 and J is TRBJ1-2; TRBD1 aligns across 8 bases. With 5 bases clipped from V and 3 bases from J, the junction kept 2 bases outside the gene matches. This CDR3 comprises 13 residues. The V gene's germline CDR1 is SGHAT and CDR2 FQDESV (reference sequence). In nucleotides, the CDR3 is TGTGCCAGCAGCCGACAGGGGTACTATGGCTACACCTTC. This sequence encodes CASSRQGYYGYTF.

The chain has TRBV29-1 and TRBJ2-7, with 10 nucleotides matching TRBD2. Germline CDR1 is SQVTM and CDR2 is ANQGSEA. This CDR3 comprises 16 residues. V trimming: 0 bases; J trimming: 1 base; junction bases outside the gene matches: 6. In nucleotides, the CDR3 is TGCAGCGTTGAAGACCCCTCTAGCGGGGGTTCCTACGAGCAGTACTTC. Translation: CSVEDPSSGGSYEQYF.

The sample holds a few counts of this clone. The chain carries TRBV30 and TRBJ1-6, with D maybe TRBD1 (6 bases). V was pared by 5 bases and J by 0 bases, with 11 bases between. Germline-derived CDR1 and CDR2 are GTSNPN and SVGIG (reference sequence). The CDR3 spans 15 residues. The CDR3 bases are TGTGCCTGGCGGACAGTGAGCTCCTATAATTCACCCCTCCACTTT. Protein: CAWRTVSSYNSPLHF.

The V and J genes are TRBV4-2 and TRBJ1-5; D not certain. From germline, CDR1 is LGHNA and CDR2 YNFKEQ. This CDR3 spans 13 amino acids. V was clipped by 0 bases and J by 6 bases, with 6 bases between them. CDR3 amino acids: CASSQEEGQPQHF. The CDR3 bases are TGTGCCAGCAGCCAAGAAGAGGGTCAGCCCCAGCATTTT.

V usage is TRBV2 and J usage is TRBJ2-1, with TRBD2 matching over 8 bases. This CDR3 region has 13 residues. The junction had 1 base not matched to a gene; V was cut back by 4 bases and J by 5 bases. Per the germline V gene, CDR1 is SNHLY and CDR2 is FYNNEI. CDR3 loop: CASSVGRDNEQFF. The CDR3 DNA follows: TGTGCCAGCAGTGTCGGGAGGGACAATGAGCAGTTCTTC.

V is TRBV9 and J is TRBJ1-2, with 9 bases matching TRBD1. The V and J ends lost 2 bases and 6 bases, in that order; junction bases with no gene match: 11. CDR3 length: 16 residues. Germline values: CDR1 SGDLS, CDR2 YYNGEE. The chain's CDR3 is CASSVSGQGIFDGYTF. DNA for the CDR3: TGTGCCAGCAGCGTCTCGGGACAGGGTATTTTCGATGGCTACACCTTC.

V and J are TRBV4-1 and TRBJ1-5, with D possibly TRBD1 on 6 matching bases. V was cut by 0 bases and J by 1 base, with 10 bases left in between. There are 16 residues in the CDR3. Germline CDR1 and CDR2: MGHRA and YSYEKL. The CDR3 loop reads CASSQETGLSNQPQHF. DNA of the CDR3: TGCGCCAGCAGCCAAGAAACAGGGTTAAGCAATCAGCCCCAGCATTTT.

The V gene is TRBV19, the J gene TRBJ2-2; 9 nucleotides line up with TRBD1. Per germline, CDR1 LNHDA and CDR2 SQIVND (reference sequence). Germline trimming cut 3 bases from V and 5 bases from J; bases unmatched to any gene: 10. The CDR3 consists of 17 residues. CDR3 sequence reads: CASSIGPTGGQTGELFF. CDR3 nucleotide sequence: TGTGCCAGTAGTATCGGGCCGACAGGGGGACAAACCGGGGAGCTGTTTTTT.

V is TRBV7-9 and J is TRBJ2-7, with a tentative D call TRBD1 (6 bases). Trimming cost V 5 bases and J 1 base, with 15 bases left between them. CDR1 and CDR2 (germline): SEHNR, FQNEAQ (reference sequence). The CDR3 spans 15 residues. Written as DNA, the CDR3 is TGTGCCAGCAGCCCGGTCCCCACAGGGTCCTACGAGCAGTACTTC. Translation gives CASSPVPTGSYEQYF.

This clone was detected only once. The CDR3 nucleotides read TGTGCCAGTAGTGCAGGGCGACCAGATACGCAGTATTTT. Its protein is CASSAGRPDTQYF. The chain has TRBV19 and TRBJ2-3; D might be TRBD1 (5 bases). The CDR3 spans 13 residues. Per the germline V gene, CDR1 is LNHDA and CDR2 is SQIVND (reference sequence). The ends were cut back, 5 bases at V and 4 bases at J, with 10 bases in the middle.

The chain carries TRBV7-9 and TRBJ1-1; 12 positions agree with TRBD1. Trimming took 3 bases from V and 2 from J; bases not matched to a gene: 13. Germline CDR1 reads SEHNR; CDR2 reads FQNEAQ (reference sequence). The CDR3 loop spans 19 amino acids. The CDR3 DNA reads TGTGCCAGCAGCTTTCACCGAGGTGGGACAGGGGGCCTCAACACTGAAGCTTTCTTT. Protein sequence: CASSFHRGGTGGLNTEAFF. Based on the CDR3 plus reference TRBV7-9 and TRBJ1-1, the full variable domain is DTGVSQNPRHKITKRGQNVTFRCDPISEHNRLYWYRQTLGQGPEFLTYFQNEAQLEKSRLLSDRFSAERPKGSFSTLEIQRTEQGDSAMYLCASSFHRGGTGGLNTEAFFGQGTRLTVV.

The rearrangement uses TRBV2 and TRBJ2-1; 9 bases agree with TRBD2. Trimming took 4 bases from V and 9 from J; bases not matched to a gene: 13. There are 16 residues in the CDR3. Germline assignment: CDR1 SNHLY and CDR2 FYNNEI. The CDR3 DNA reads TGTGCCAGCAGTGCCCGGCTAGCGGGGTATCCCGGTGAGCAGTTCTTC. This encodes CASSARLAGYPGEQFF.

V is TRBV27 and J is TRBJ1-1; 9 nucleotides agree with TRBD1. The V gene end was trimmed by 7 bases and the J gene end by 3 bases; junction bases not matched to a gene: 6. CDR3 size: 14 residues. The germline V gene has CDR1 MNHEY and CDR2 SMNVEV (reference sequence). As DNA, the CDR3 is TGTGCCAGCACGTTGGGACAGGGTGACACTGAAGCTTTCTTT. This gives the protein CASTLGQGDTEAFF.

V is TRBV5-1 and J is TRBJ1-2, with TRBD1 matching over 11 bases. The CDR3 loop spans 16 amino acids. The ends lost 4 bases at V and 2 bases at J; junction bases unmatched: 7. The germline gives CDR1 SGHRS, CDR2 YFSETQ. The CDR3 nucleotides read TGCGCCAGCAGCCCGGACAGGGGGCGGTTCAACTATGGCTACACCTTC. It translates to CASSPDRGRFNYGYTF.

This clone was detected once. The chain carries TRBV5-1 and TRBJ2-2; 11 bases match TRBD2. CDR3 length equals 17 residues. The junction had 8 bases not matched to a gene; V was cut back by 5 bases and J by 2 bases. The V gene's germline CDR1 is SGHRS and CDR2 YFSETQ. CDR3 coding DNA: TGCGCCAGCAGGCCAACTAGCGGGGGAGAAAACACCGGGGAGCTGTTTTTT. Amino acid sequence: CASRPTSGGENTGELFF.

This chain links TRBV11-2 with TRBJ2-7; D not resolved. V lost 1 base and J 4 bases, leaving 8 bases between the germline ends. The CDR3 extends over 13 amino acids. Germline V gene data show CDR1 as SGHAT and CDR2 as FQNNGV. CDR3: CASSLGQVYEQYF. The CDR3 DNA sequence: TGTGCCAGCAGCTTAGGGCAGGTTTACGAGCAGTACTTC.

The sample holds one count of this clone. The rearrangement links TRBV4-1 to TRBJ2-5; perhaps TRBD1 as D (6 bases). The CDR3 is made up of 14 amino acids. Trimming removed 4 bases at V and 5 bases at J, with 14 bases between. In germline, CDR1 is MGHRA, CDR2 YSYEKL. The CDR3 reads CASSPPQGRETQYF. CDR3 DNA: TGCGCCAGCAGCCCCCCACAGGGACGGGAGACCCAGTACTTC.

The chain recombines TRBV21-1 with TRBJ2-7; the table assigns TRBD1, which was not confirmed against the DNA. TRBV21-1 is marked as a pseudogene. CDR3 length equals 13 residues. The CDR3 DNA sequence: TGTGCCAGCAGTCGCGGGACAGTCTACGAGCAGTACTTC. Translation gives CASSRGTVYEQYF.

This clone has only one observation. The chain uses TRBV6-1 and TRBJ1-1; 8 nucleotides line up with TRBD1. V trimming: 4 bases; J trimming: 5 bases; junction bases outside the gene matches: 15. The germline CDR1 and CDR2 sequences are MNHNS and SASEGT. The CDR3 consists of 17 residues. The CDR3 is CASSGWTGTPLGTEAFF. In nucleotides, the CDR3 is TGTGCCAGCAGTGGCTGGACAGGGACCCCCCTGGGGACTGAAGCTTTCTTT.

The chain is built from TRBV7-2 and TRBJ1-2; 9 bases agree with TRBD1. The CDR3 loop spans 16 amino acids. V was clipped by 5 bases and J by 0 bases; unmatched bases: 7. Germline assignment: CDR1 SGHTA and CDR2 FQGNSA. The CDR3 DNA reads TGTGCCAGCAGCCCCGGGACAGGGACTGCTAACTATGGCTACACCTTC. It encodes CASSPGTGTANYGYTF.

The V and J genes are TRBV5-4 and TRBJ1-4, with 7 bases aligning to TRBD1. V lost 4 bases to trimming and J lost 5 bases; unmatched junction nucleotides: 2. The CDR3 totals 13 residues. CDR1 SGHNT and CDR2 YYREEE come from the germline V gene (reference sequence). The DNA for the CDR3 is TGTGCCAGCAGCCGACAGGGAAATGAAAAACTGTTTTTT. It encodes CASSRQGNEKLFF.

As DNA, the CDR3 is TGTGCCAGCAGCGTATCTGTGAATTCACCCCTCCACTTT. Protein: CASSVSVNSPLHF. The rearrangement links TRBV9 to TRBJ1-6; D gene uncertain. Per germline, CDR1 SGDLS and CDR2 YYNGEE. CDR3 length: 13 residues. V was shortened by 1 base and J by 7 bases, with 6 bases between the two germline ends. The full variable domain, in which reference TRBV9 and TRBJ1-6 provide the parts outside the CDR3, is DSGVTQTPKHLITATGQRVTLRCSPRSGDLSVYWYQQSLDQGLQFLIQYYNGEERAKGNILERFSAQQFPDLHSELNLSSLELGDSALYFCASSVSVNSPLHFGNGTRLTVT.

A single count supports this clone. V gene TRBV27 combines with J gene TRBJ2-1, with a possible D match to TRBD1 (6 bases). The V and J ends lost 2 bases and 7 bases respectively, with 15 bases between them. From germline, CDR1 is MNHEY and CDR2 SMNVEV (reference sequence). The CDR3 is 15 residues long. In nucleotides, the CDR3 is TGTGCCAGCAGTTTAATTCCAGGGGATAAGAATGAGCAGTTCTTC. Translated: CASSLIPGDKNEQFF.